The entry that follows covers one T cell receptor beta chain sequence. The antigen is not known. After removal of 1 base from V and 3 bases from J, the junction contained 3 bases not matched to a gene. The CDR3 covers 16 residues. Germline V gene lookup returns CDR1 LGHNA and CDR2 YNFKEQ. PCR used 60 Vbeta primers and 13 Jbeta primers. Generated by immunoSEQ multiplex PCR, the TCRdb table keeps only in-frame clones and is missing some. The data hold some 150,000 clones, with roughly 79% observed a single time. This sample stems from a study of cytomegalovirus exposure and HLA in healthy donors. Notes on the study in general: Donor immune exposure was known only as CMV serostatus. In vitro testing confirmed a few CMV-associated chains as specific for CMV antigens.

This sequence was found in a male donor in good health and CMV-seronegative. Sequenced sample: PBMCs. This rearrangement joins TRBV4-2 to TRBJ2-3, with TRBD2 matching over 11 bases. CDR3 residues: CASSQALAGGTDTQYF. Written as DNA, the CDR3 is TGTGCCAGCAGCCAAGCCCTAGCGGGGGGAACAGATACGCAGTATTTT.